These 14 T cell receptor beta chains came from one sample sequenced in a study of early T cells in non-severe SARS-CoV-2 infection. TCRdb fed the 5' RACE reads into MiXCR, producing one record per CDR3 protein. The sample lists about 29,000 distinct CDR3 sequences, around 5.4% occurring once. Input material: whole blood. Receptor source: an adult who was a healthcare worker with PCR-confirmed SARS-CoV-2 infection or an uninfected control (not recorded which).

This clonotype has more than one count but fewer than ten. The chain joins TRBV27 to TRBJ2-4, with 7 bases lining up with TRBD1. Trimming removed 4 bases from V and 1 base from J; junction bases left unmatched: 1. CDR1 and CDR2 (germline): MNHEY, SMNVEV (reference sequence). There are 14 residues in the CDR3. The CDR3 reads CASSWGQAKNIQYF. CDR3 nucleotide sequence: TGTGCCAGCAGTTGGGGACAGGCCAAAAACATTCAGTACTTC.

By share, this clonotype ranks as medium-sized. The rearrangement joins TRBV28 to TRBJ2-3, with D perhaps TRBD2 (6 bases). CDR3 length equals 18 residues. CDR1 is MDHEN, CDR2 SYDVKM, per germline. Trimming cost V 5 bases and J 2 bases, with 23 bases left between them. The chain's CDR3 is CASSNAFGTGEPTDTQYF. In DNA, the CDR3 is TGTGCCAGCAGTAACGCTTTTGGAACGGGGGAGCCCACAGATACGCAGTATTTT.

This clonotype was recorded a few times. CDR3 in amino acids: CASSLRGATAFF. The CDR3 DNA reads as TGTGCCAGCAGTTTGAGAGGGGCGACAGCTTTCTTT. The rearrangement links TRBV28 to TRBJ1-1; maybe TRBD1 (5 bases). CDR1 is MDHEN, CDR2 SYDVKM, per germline. The V gene lost 3 bases and the J gene lost 10 bases, with 12 bases spanning the gap. The CDR3 is made up of 12 amino acids.

This clonotype was found many times. J is TRBJ2-7 and V is TRBV20-1; D is perhaps TRBD1 or TRBD2 (6 bases each). The CDR3 runs 14 residues. V lost 4 bases to trimming and J lost 2 bases, with 15 bases between them. Germline values: CDR1 DFQATT, CDR2 SNEGSKA (reference sequence). The CDR3 sequence: CSATRPGAPYEQYF. The CDR3 nucleotides read TGCAGTGCTACCCGCCCGGGGGCCCCCTACGAGCAGTACTTC.

A few counts support this clonotype. This rearrangement joins TRBV5-1 to TRBJ2-2; D is unclear. Germline V gives CDR1 SGHRS, CDR2 YFSETQ. The CDR3 extends over 14 amino acids. Trimming stripped 3 bases from V and 5 bases from J, with 11 bases between. The CDR3 DNA reads as TGCGCCAGCAGCTCCGACGCTGGGACCGGGGAGCTGTTTTTT. Translation gives CASSSDAGTGELFF. The variable domain in full, completed from reference TRBV5-1 and TRBJ2-2, reads KAGVTQTPRYLIKTRGQQVTLSCSPISGHRSVSWYQQTPGQGLQFLFEYFSETQRNKGNFPGRFSGRQFSNSRSEMNVSTLELGDSALYLCASSSDAGTGELFFGEGSRLTVL.

By share, this clonotype ranks as medium-sized. The V and J genes are TRBV6-5 and TRBJ2-2, with 8 nucleotides matching TRBD2. V dropped 6 bases and J dropped 5; count of bases not matched to a gene: 11. This CDR3 spans 16 amino acids. Germline V gene sequence: CDR1 MNHEY, CDR2 SVGAGI. CDR3 coding DNA: TGTGCCAGCAGCCCACACCGGGAGGGTGAAACCGGGGAGCTGTTTTTT. Translated: CASSPHREGETGELFF.

This clonotype was detected ten times or more. This chain links TRBV6-2 or TRBV6-3 with TRBJ1-2; TRBD1 matches 7 bases. V was pared by 5 bases and J by 5 bases, with 5 bases of the junction left unmatched. The CDR3 sequence is 13 residues long. Germline V gene lookup returns CDR1 MNHEY and CDR2 SVGEGT. Written as DNA, the CDR3 is TGTGCCAGCAGTCCCGGGACAGAGTATGGCTACACCTTC. Protein: CASSPGTEYGYTF.

The chain is built from TRBV20-1 and TRBJ2-2; D perhaps matches TRBD2 (5 bases). The germline CDR1 and CDR2 sequences are DFQATT and SNEGSKA (reference sequence). V gave up 1 base and J gave up 6 bases, with 9 bases separating them. This CDR3 has 13 residues. CDR3 sequence: CSARVRTPGELFF. As DNA, the CDR3 is TGCAGTGCTAGAGTAAGGACTCCCGGGGAGCTGTTTTTT.

The genes are TRBV29-1 and TRBJ2-1; D is perhaps TRBD2 (5 bases). Germline V lookup: CDR1 SQVTM, CDR2 ANQGSEA. This CDR3 is built from 11 residues. V lost 5 bases, J lost 7 bases, and 9 bases lay in between. The CDR3 DNA is TGCAGCGTTCCATCGGGGAATGAGCAGTTCTTC. It codes for CSVPSGNEQFF.

The chain uses TRBV11-3 and TRBJ2-1, with D perhaps TRBD2 (6 bases). This CDR3 is built from 15 residues. The ends were cut back, 2 bases at V and 9 bases at J, with 17 bases in the middle. Germline CDR1 reads SGHNT; CDR2 reads YENEEA. For the CDR3, the DNA is TGTGCCAGCAGCTTATCGGGAGCAGGATTCAGTGAGCAGTTCTTC. Protein product: CASSLSGAGFSEQFF.

This clonotype has only a few counts. This chain connects TRBV18 to TRBJ2-1; D remains unclear. Germline CDR1 and CDR2: KGHSH and LQKENI. The V end was cut by 2 bases, the J end by 6 bases, with 5 bases between. CDR3 length: 12 amino acids. In nucleotides, the CDR3 is TGTGCCAGCTCACCATGGGGCAATGAGCAGTTCTTC. It yields the protein CASSPWGNEQFF.

CDR3 sequence (DNA): TGTGCCAGCAGTCCGGACAGTCTCACTGAAGCTTTCTTT. Its protein is CASSPDSLTEAFF. This chain links TRBV27 with TRBJ1-1, with D maybe TRBD1 (6 bases). The germline V gene encodes CDR1 MNHEY and CDR2 SMNVEV (reference sequence). Between the trimmed V and J ends, which lost 5 bases and 4 bases, there was a span of 11 bases. This CDR3 is built from 13 residues.

The chain has TRBV9 and TRBJ2-7; TRBD1 matches 9 bases. With 3 bases clipped from V and 3 bases from J, the junction kept 4 bases outside the gene matches. The CDR3 length is 14 residues. CDR1 and CDR2 (germline): SGDLS, YYNGEE. Here the CDR3 reads CASSEGQGGYEQYF. In DNA, the CDR3 is TGTGCCAGCAGCGAGGGACAGGGAGGCTACGAGCAGTACTTC.

This clonotype has more than one count but fewer than ten. The chain combines TRBV11-2 with TRBJ2-2; no clear D. CDR3 length: 13 amino acids. The germline CDR1 and CDR2 sequences are SGHAT and FQNNGV. As DNA, the CDR3 is TGTGCGATAGATCTGTTGAACACCGGGGAGCTGTTTTTT. Protein: CAIDLLNTGELFF.